This T cell receptor beta chain was retrieved from a study of T-cell reconstitution after alpha-beta-depleted transplantation in children. Germline lookup yields CDR1 LGHNA and CDR2 YSLEER. The V gene lost 1 base and the J gene lost 3 bases, with 10 bases spanning the gap. The CDR3 sequence is 15 residues long. Preparation of the TCRbeta library was carried out with unique molecular identifiers. TCRdb independently ran MiXCR on the PCR reads; one entry per CDR3 protein. The data show fewer than 700,000 distinct CDR3 sequences, with 10% to 15% seen just once and around 2.2% held by the top ten. This clonotype occurred many times.

V is TRBV4-3 and J is TRBJ2-1, with D unclear. The specimen was PBMCs, mostly from graft donor cells, collected 360 days after TCRalphabeta/CD19-depleted stem cell transplant. This sequence originates from a male patient under 18 who had a stem cell transplant for acute myeloid leukemia, so the T cells may come from the graft donor. CDR3 region: CASSQVGGIYNEQFF. The DNA for the CDR3 is TGCGCCAGCAGCCAAGTTGGCGGAATCTACAATGAGCAGTTCTTC.